Presented here are 5 T cell receptor beta chains from one specimen sequenced in a study of T-cell reconstitution after alpha-beta-depleted transplantation in children. During its preparation, the TCRbeta library received unique molecular identifiers. One entry per CDR3 protein, called by TCRdb with MiXCR from the PCR reads. The sample has approximately 230,000 distinct CDR3 sequences; about 24% are singletons. The sample was PBMCs, mostly from graft donor cells, taken 360 days after TCRalphabeta/CD19-depleted stem cell transplant. These receptors originate from a female patient under 10 years old who had a stem cell transplant for congenital amegakaryocytic thrombocytopenia, so the T cells may come from the graft donor.

This clonotype was found many times. The rearrangement uses TRBV7-9 and TRBJ2-1; D possibly uses TRBD1 or TRBD2 (5 bases each). Germline loops: CDR1 SEHNR, CDR2 FQNEAQ (reference sequence). Trimming shortened V by 3 bases and J by 10 bases, and 13 bases separated the two germline ends. The CDR3 loop spans 13 amino acids. CDR3 DNA: TGTGCCAGCAGCTTTGTGGGGGTAAGAGAGCAGTTCTTC. It is translated as CASSFVGVREQFF.

This clonotype was picked up a small number of times. The chain recombines TRBV29-1 with TRBJ2-3; TRBD2 matches at 12 bases. This CDR3 contains 14 residues. V lost 5 bases to trimming and J lost 7 bases; unmatched junction nucleotides: 7. In germline, CDR1 is SQVTM, CDR2 ANQGSEA. The CDR3 DNA is TGCAGCGTTCGACCTAGCGGGGGGGCATATACGCAGTATTTT. It translates to CSVRPSGGAYTQYF.

The chain joins TRBV4-3 to TRBJ1-2; D remains ambiguous. Looked up from germline, CDR1 is LGHNA and CDR2 is YSLEER. Trimming shortened V by 8 bases and J by 3 bases, and 19 bases separated the two germline ends. CDR3 length: 15 amino acids. CDR3 protein: CASSPNMAYHYGYTF. Here the CDR3 DNA reads TGCGCCAGCTCGCCGAATATGGCTTACCACTATGGCTACACCTTC.

Ten or more counts support this clonotype. The chain couples TRBV9 to TRBJ1-1; D not resolved. CDR3 length: 14 residues. Germline V CDR1 and CDR2: SGDLS, YYNGEE. With 4 bases removed from V and 1 base from J, the gap between germline ends came to 11 bases. The CDR3 DNA follows: TGTGCCAGCAGCCAGACCCATCAGAACACTGAAGCTTTCTTT. Translation: CASSQTHQNTEAFF.

This clonotype has a handful of counts. This chain joins TRBV20-1 and TRBJ1-2; D call uncertain. V lost 5 bases and J 1 base, leaving 8 bases between the germline ends. This CDR3 is 12 amino acids long. The germline V gene encodes CDR1 DFQATT and CDR2 SNEGSKA (reference sequence). CDR3 loop: CSACTFNYGYTF. In DNA, the CDR3 is TGCAGTGCTTGCACTTTTAACTATGGCTACACCTTC.